This TCR beta chain was sequenced in a study of OX40 agonist ivuxolimab in advanced cancers. Study-level background: Ivuxolimab, which targeted the costimulatory receptor OX40 (CD134), was an agonistic, fully human IgG2 monoclonal antibody. Intravenous ivuxolimab was administered to patients every 2 weeks at six dose levels: 0.01, 0.1, 0.3, 1.5, 3 and 10 mg/kg. Peripheral TCRbeta sequencing was intended to test whether TCR sequence diversity was altered and clonal T-cell expansion was caused by ivuxolimab. The dose-escalation cohort was roughly 83% male with a mean age of about 54 years, ranging from roughly 20 to 85. Partial responses occurred in three dose-escalation patients: two with cutaneous melanoma and one with hepatocellular carcinoma. Among the roughly 54 dose-escalation patients, around 19 had hepatocellular carcinoma, around 15 melanoma, 9 renal cell carcinoma and 9 head and neck cancer. The paper describes the monotherapy dose-escalation part (N ≈ 50 patients) of the phase I trial of ivuxolimab. Patients were allowed to have had prior anti-PD-1, anti-PD-L1 or anti-CTLA-4 therapy, and 30% to 50% of the dose-escalation patients had previously received checkpoint inhibitors. The investigation overall reported the following: In partial responders in the 0.1-3.0 mg/kg groups, normalized peripheral clonal expansion was found to be among the lowest, especially among CD8+ T cells. At doses of 0.1 to 3.0 mg/kg, clonal expansion of both CD4+ and CD8+ blood T cells was observed from baseline to week 6. Low levels of normalized T-cell clonal expansion were also seen in some patients who did not respond. Which antigens the clonally expanded peripheral T cells were specific for was not determined. On average, CD8+ T cells showed more expanded clones than CD4+ T cells after ivuxolimab.

The trial excluded patients who had a history of autoimmune disease or were on systemic immunosuppression. Peripheral blood for TCR sequencing was drawn from every dose cohort at baseline, at cycle 4 day 1 and at cycle 7 day 1. Samples came from an open-label, multicenter, first-in-human phase I dose-escalation trial of ivuxolimab. The trial enrolled adults with locally advanced or metastatic head and neck squamous cell, hepatocellular, melanoma or renal cell carcinoma. Before TCR sequencing, CD4+ and CD8+ T cells were separately sorted from peripheral blood. Concerning this clone: Its antigen is still unknown. No base quality information exists; no much larger clone differs at one position.

The CDR3 numbers 16 residues from cysteine through phenylalanine. The CDR3 DNA has 48 bases and is translated from base 1. CDR1 and CDR2 are read off the germline V gene (reference sequence) as GTSNPN and SVGIG. Trimming removed 4 bases from V and 5 bases from J; the gene matches leave 16 bases unexplained. Genomic DNA was extracted from sorted cells for sequencing of the TCRbeta CDR3 region. TCRbeta CDR3 regions were sequenced using the immunoSEQ Assay. TCRdb stores this immuneACCESS table with in-frame sequences only. Part of the clones is absent; in the studies checked, under half of the shortfall reflects unresolved V genes, and no reason is known for the rest. The sample records 45,000 or so clones, approximately 85% of which are singletons. The ten largest clonotypes hold less than 2.5% of the sample.

The input for sequencing was CD4+ or CD8+ T cells sorted from blood, taken in a trial of the OX40 agonist ivuxolimab. This sequence originates from an adult with an advanced solid tumor such as melanoma, head and neck, liver or kidney cancer. The receptor chain draws on TRBV30 and TRBJ2-7, and 8 bases in between align with TRBD1. The DNA reads TGTGCCTGGAAGGTCCAGGGGGCAAGATTCGTGAACGAGCAGTACTTC. This yields the protein CAWKVQGARFVNEQYF. With the portions outside the CDR3 filled from the reference TRBV30 and TRBJ2-7 genes, the complete variable region becomes SQTIHQWPATLVQPVGSPLSLECTVEGTSNPNLYWYRQAAGRGLQLLFYSVGIGQISSEVPQNLSASRPQDRQFILSSKKLLLSDSGFYLCAWKVQGARFVNEQYFGPGTRLTVT.